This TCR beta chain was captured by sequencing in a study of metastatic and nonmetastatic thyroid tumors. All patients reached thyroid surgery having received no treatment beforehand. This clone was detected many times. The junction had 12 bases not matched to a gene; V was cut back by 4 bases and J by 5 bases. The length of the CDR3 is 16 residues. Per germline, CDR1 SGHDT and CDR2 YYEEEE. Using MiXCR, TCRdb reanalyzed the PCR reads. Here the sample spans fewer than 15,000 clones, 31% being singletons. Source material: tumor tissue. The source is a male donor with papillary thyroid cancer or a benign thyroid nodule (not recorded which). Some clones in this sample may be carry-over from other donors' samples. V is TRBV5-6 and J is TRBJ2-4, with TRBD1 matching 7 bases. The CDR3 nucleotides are TGTGCCAGCAGCCCCTTCCAGGACAGGAGACAAAACATTCAGTACTTC. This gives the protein CASSPFQDRRQNIQYF.